The text below deals with one TCR beta chain. The antigen remains undetermined. A universal primer site and UMIs were added as TCR cDNA was made by 5'RACE template switching. TCRdb called the 5' RACE reads again in MiXCR, with one record for every CDR3 protein. The table records 350,000 to 450,000 distinct CDR3 sequences, 6.2% of them present only once. This specimen comes from a study of T cells after yellow fever vaccination. The wider study: Any fraction with a low cell number was prepared using SMART-Seq v4 Ultra Low Input. Study-wide points: Re-detected after boosting: most primary clones, around 97% of CD4 and roughly 90% of CD8. Only a minor proportion of clonotypes was detected across both CD4 and CD8 compartments.

The CDR3 length is 15 residues. Germline lookup yields CDR1 SGHAT and CDR2 FQNNGV. With 0 bases removed from V and 8 bases from J, the gap between germline ends came to 16 bases. The sequence came from a man aged 25-40 years who received the YFV17D yellow fever vaccine. The genes are TRBV11-2 and TRBJ1-2; the D is unclear. The sample was PBMCs, taken 5 days after the yellow fever booster vaccination. The CDR3 nucleotides read TGTGCCAGCAGCTTAGATTTGTCGAGGATAGGCGGCTACACCTTC. This gives the protein CASSLDLSRIGGYTF.